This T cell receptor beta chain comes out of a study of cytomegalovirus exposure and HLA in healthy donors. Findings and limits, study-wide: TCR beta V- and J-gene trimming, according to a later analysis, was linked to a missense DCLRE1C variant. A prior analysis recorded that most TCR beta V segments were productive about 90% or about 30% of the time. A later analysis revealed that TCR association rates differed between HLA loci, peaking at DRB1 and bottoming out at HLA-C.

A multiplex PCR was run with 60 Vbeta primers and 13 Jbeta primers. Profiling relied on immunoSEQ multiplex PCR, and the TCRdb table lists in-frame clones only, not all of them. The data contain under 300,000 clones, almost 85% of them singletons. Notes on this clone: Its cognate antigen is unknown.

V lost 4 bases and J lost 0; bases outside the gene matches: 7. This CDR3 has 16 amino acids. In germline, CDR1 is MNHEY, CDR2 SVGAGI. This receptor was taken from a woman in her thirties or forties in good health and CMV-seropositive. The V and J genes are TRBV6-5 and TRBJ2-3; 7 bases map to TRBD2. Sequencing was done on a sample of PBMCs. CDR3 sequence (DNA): TGTGCCAGCAGTTTCGGGGAGGGCCTGAGCACAGATACGCAGTATTTT. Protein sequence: CASSFGEGLSTDTQYF.